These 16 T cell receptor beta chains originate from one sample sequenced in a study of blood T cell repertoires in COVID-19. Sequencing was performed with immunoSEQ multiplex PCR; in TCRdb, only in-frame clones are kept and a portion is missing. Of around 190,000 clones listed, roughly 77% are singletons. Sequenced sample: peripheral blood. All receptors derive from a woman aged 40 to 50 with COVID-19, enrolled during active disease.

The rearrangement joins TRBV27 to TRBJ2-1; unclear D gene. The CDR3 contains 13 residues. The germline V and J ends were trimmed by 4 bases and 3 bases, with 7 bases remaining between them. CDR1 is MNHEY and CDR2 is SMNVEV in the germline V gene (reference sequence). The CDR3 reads CASSSLGYNEQFF. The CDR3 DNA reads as TGTGCCAGCAGTTCTCTCGGCTACAATGAGCAGTTCTTC.

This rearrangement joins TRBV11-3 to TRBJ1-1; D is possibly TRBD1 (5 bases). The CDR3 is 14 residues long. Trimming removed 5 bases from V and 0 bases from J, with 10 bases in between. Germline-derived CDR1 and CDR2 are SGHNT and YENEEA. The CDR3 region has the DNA TGTGCCAGCAGCCGAGGAGGGGTGAACACTGAAGCTTTCTTT. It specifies CASSRGGVNTEAFF.

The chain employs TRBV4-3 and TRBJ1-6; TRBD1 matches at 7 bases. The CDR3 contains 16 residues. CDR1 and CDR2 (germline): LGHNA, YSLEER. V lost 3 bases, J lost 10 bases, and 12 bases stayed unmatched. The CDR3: CASSHNVGTEDSPLHF. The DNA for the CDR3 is TGCGCCAGCAGCCATAACGTCGGGACAGAAGACTCACCCCTCCACTTT.

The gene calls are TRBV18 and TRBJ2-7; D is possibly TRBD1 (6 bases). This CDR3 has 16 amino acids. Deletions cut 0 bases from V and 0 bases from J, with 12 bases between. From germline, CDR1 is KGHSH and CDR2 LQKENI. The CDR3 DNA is TGTGCCAGCTCACCACCCCAGGGGATCCTCTCCTACGAGCAGTACTTC. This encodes CASSPPQGILSYEQYF.

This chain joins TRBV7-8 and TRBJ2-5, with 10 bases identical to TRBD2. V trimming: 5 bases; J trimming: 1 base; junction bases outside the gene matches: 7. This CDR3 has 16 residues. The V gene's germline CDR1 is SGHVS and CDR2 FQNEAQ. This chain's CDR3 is CASSSTGLAVQETQYF. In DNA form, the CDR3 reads TGTGCCAGCAGCAGTACTGGACTAGCGGTCCAAGAGACCCAGTACTTC. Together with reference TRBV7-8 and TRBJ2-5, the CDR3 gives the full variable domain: GAGVSQSPRYKVAKRGQDVALRCDPISGHVSLFWYQQALGQGPEFLTYFQNEAQLDKSGLPSDRFFAERPEGSVSTLKIQRTQQEDSAVYLCASSSTGLAVQETQYFGPGTRLLVL.

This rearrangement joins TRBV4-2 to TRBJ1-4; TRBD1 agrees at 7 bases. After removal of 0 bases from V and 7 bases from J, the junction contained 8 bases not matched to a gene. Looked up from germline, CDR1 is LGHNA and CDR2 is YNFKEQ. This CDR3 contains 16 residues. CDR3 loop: CASSQDLDRAGEKLFF. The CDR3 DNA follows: TGTGCCAGCAGCCAAGATCTTGACAGGGCGGGTGAAAAACTGTTTTTT.

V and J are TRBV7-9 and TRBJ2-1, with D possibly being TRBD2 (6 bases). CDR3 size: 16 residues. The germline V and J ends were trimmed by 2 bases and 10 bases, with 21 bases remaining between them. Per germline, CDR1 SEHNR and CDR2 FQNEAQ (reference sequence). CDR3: CASSLSIGGEEKEQFF. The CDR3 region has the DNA TGTGCCAGCAGCTTATCCATCGGGGGTGAGGAAAAGGAGCAGTTCTTC.

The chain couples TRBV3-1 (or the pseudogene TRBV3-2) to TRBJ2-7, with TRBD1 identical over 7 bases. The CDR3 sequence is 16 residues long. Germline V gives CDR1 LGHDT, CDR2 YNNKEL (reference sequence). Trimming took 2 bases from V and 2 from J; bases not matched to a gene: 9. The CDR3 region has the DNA TGTGCCAGCAGCCAACGCACCACAGGGGTACCCTACGAGCAGTACTTC. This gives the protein CASSQRTTGVPYEQYF.

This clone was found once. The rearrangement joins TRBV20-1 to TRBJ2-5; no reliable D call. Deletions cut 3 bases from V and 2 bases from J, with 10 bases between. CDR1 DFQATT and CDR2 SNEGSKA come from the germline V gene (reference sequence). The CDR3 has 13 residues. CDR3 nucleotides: TGCAGTGCTAGTCCCACGACACAAGAGACCCAGTACTTC. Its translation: CSASPTTQETQYF.

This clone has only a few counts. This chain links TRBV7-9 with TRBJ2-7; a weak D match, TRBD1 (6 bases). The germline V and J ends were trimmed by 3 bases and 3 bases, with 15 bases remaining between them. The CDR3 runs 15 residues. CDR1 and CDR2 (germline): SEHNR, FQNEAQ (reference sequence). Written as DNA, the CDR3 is TGTGCCAGCAGCTTTCTAGGGGGTACGGACTACGAGCAGTACTTC. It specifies CASSFLGGTDYEQYF.

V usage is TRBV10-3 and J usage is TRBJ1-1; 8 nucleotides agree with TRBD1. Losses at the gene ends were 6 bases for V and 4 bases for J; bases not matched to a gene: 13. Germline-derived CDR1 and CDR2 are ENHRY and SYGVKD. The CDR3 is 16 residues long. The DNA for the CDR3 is TGTGCCATCAGGGCCGGAGACAGGGGACGTGGCACTGAAGCTTTCTTT. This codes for CAIRAGDRGRGTEAFF.

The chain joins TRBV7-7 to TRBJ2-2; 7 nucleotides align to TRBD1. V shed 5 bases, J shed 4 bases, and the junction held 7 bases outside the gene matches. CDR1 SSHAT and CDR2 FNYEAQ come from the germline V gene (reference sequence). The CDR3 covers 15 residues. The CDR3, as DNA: TGTGCCAGCAGCCTAGGGACAGTAGGCACCGGGGAGCTGTTTTTT. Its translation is CASSLGTVGTGELFF.

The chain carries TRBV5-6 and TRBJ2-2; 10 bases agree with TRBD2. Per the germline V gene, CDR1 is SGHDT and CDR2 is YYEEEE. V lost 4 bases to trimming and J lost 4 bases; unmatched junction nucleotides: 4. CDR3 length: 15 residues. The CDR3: CASSPLAGVTGELFF. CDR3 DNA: TGTGCCAGCAGCCCGCTAGCGGGAGTCACCGGGGAGCTGTTTTTT.

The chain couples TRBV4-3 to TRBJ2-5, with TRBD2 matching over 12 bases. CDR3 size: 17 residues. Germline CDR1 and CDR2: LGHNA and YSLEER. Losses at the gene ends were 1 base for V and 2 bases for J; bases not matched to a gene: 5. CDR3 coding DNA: TGCGCCAGCAGCCAAGCCCCTAGCGGGGGGGCTCAAGAGACCCAGTACTTC. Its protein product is CASSQAPSGGAQETQYF.

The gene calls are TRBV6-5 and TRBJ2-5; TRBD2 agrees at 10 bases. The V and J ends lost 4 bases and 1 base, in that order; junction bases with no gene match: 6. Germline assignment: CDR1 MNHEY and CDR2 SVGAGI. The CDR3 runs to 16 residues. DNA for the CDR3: TGTGCCAGCAGTTCTTGGGCTAGCGGGGGCCAAGAGACCCAGTACTTC. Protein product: CASSSWASGGQETQYF.

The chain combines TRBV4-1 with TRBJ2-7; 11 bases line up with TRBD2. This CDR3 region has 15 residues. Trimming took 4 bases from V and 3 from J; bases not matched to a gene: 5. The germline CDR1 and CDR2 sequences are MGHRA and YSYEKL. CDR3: CASSLAGGVSYEQYF. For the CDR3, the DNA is TGCGCCAGCAGCCTAGCGGGAGGGGTTAGCTACGAGCAGTACTTC.